Listed here are 10 T cell receptor beta chains from one sample, sequenced in a study of control samples from healthy donors and cancer patients. Here immunoSEQ multiplex PCR was the method, and the copy in TCRdb shows in-frame clones only, minus some. The sample has 95,000 to 130,000 clones; 93% are singletons. Sequences were obtained from blood. The receptors derive from a man aged 30 to 45 in good health.

CDR3 residues: CASSPTGWVEAFF. As DNA, the CDR3 is TGTGCCAGTAGTCCAACAGGCTGGGTGGAAGCTTTCTTT. This rearrangement joins TRBV19 to TRBJ1-1, with a tentative D call TRBD1 (5 bases). The CDR3 covers 13 residues. The V end lost 5 bases, the J end lost 8 bases, and 15 bases lay between the germline ends. Germline V gene sequence: CDR1 LNHDA, CDR2 SQIVND (reference sequence).

V and J are TRBV6-5 and TRBJ1-3; D might be TRBD1 (6 bases). In germline, CDR1 is MNHEY, CDR2 SVGAGI. This CDR3 spans 14 amino acids. Trimming cost V 7 bases and J 2 bases, with 12 bases left between them. The CDR3 reads CASKGGITGNTIYF. CDR3 DNA sequence: TGTGCCAGCAAAGGGGGAATTACTGGAAACACCATATATTTT.

This clone was observed a few times. The rearrangement joins TRBV27 to TRBJ1-1; perhaps TRBD1 as D (6 bases). Trimming left V 4 bases short and J 1 base short, with 10 bases between. CDR1 is MNHEY and CDR2 is SMNVEV in the germline V gene (reference sequence). The CDR3 consists of 14 residues. CDR3 coding DNA: TGTGCCAGCAGTTCCTGGGACAAGAACACTGAAGCTTTCTTT. It encodes CASSSWDKNTEAFF.

The chain is built from TRBV3-1 (or the pseudogene TRBV3-2) and TRBJ2-2, with 11 bases lining up with TRBD1. CDR1 and CDR2 (germline): LGHDT, YNNKEL (reference sequence). V dropped 2 bases and J dropped 6; count of bases not matched to a gene: 14. This CDR3 has 19 amino acids. The CDR3 here is CASSQPDGTGGRGPGELFF. CDR3 nucleotide sequence: TGTGCCAGCAGCCAACCCGACGGGACAGGGGGAAGAGGGCCCGGGGAGCTGTTTTTT.

The gene calls are TRBV5-6 and TRBJ1-3; TRBD1 matches at 9 bases. The J segment lost 6 bases and the V segment lost 8 bases, leaving 6 bases of the junction unmatched. The germline CDR1 and CDR2 sequences are SGHDT and YYEEEE. CDR3 length equals 13 residues. The CDR3 bases are TGTGCCAGTGAAACAGGGGGCGCAAACACCATATATTTT. It encodes CASETGGANTIYF.

The chain is built from TRBV2 and TRBJ2-4, with TRBD1 identical over 9 bases. Looked up from germline, CDR1 is SNHLY and CDR2 is FYNNEI. This CDR3 region has 18 residues. Trimming removed 7 bases from V and 6 bases from J; junction bases left unmatched: 19. DNA of the CDR3: TGTGCCAGCATATGGGACAGGGAGCCAAGCCTCGGATTAAACATTCAGTACTTC. Translation gives CASIWDREPSLGLNIQYF.

The gene calls are TRBV12-5 and TRBJ2-1; 8 positions match TRBD1. Trimming at V came to 8 bases and at J to 8 bases, leaving 8 bases not matched to a gene. The V gene's germline CDR1 is LGHNT and CDR2 FRNRAP. CDR3 length equals 13 residues. This chain's CDR3 is CASCPDREDEQFF. Written as DNA, the CDR3 is TGTGCTAGTTGCCCGGACAGGGAAGATGAGCAGTTCTTC.

This clone is a singleton in its sample. V gene TRBV27 combines with J gene TRBJ1-5, with D hard to call. Between the trimmed V and J ends, which lost 2 bases and 4 bases, there was a span of 6 bases. This CDR3 region has 13 residues. The germline CDR1 and CDR2 sequences are MNHEY and SMNVEV (reference sequence). CDR3 in DNA: TGTGCCAGCAGTTTAACCGGTAATCAGCCCCAGCATTTT. Its protein product is CASSLTGNQPQHF.

This chain links TRBV18 with TRBJ1-1; D ambiguous. The CDR3 consists of 14 residues. With 2 bases removed from V and 4 bases from J, the gap between germline ends came to 11 bases. CDR1 is KGHSH and CDR2 is LQKENI in the germline V gene. The CDR3 sequence is CASSPGQAVTEAFF. CDR3 nucleotides: TGTGCCAGCTCACCAGGGCAGGCCGTCACTGAAGCTTTCTTT.

The chain carries TRBV4-1 and TRBJ2-1, with D perhaps matching TRBD2 (6 bases). Germline CDR1 is MGHRA and CDR2 is YSYEKL. V lost 6 bases and J lost 4, with 13 bases in between. CDR3 length: 14 residues. DNA of the CDR3: TGCGCCAGCAGAGGAGGCGGGGCTTACAATGAGCAGTTCTTC. It is translated as CASRGGGAYNEQFF.